This passage covers 17 T cell receptor beta chains from one sample sequenced in a study of identical twins. TCRdb reanalysed the 5' RACE reads using MiXCR and keeps one entry per CDR3 protein. The sample lists 200,000 to 300,000 distinct CDR3 sequences; 7% to 8.5% were seen once. These data were also filed under a second study, of yellow fever vaccine responses in identical twins.

Specimen: CD8+ T cells sorted from blood. All receptors come from a woman aged 18 to 35 in good health.

This clonotype appeared a few times. The chain is built from TRBV27 and TRBJ2-3, with a weak D call TRBD2 (6 bases). This CDR3 region has 19 residues. Between the trimmed V and J ends, which lost 4 bases and 6 bases, there was a span of 29 bases. Per germline, CDR1 MNHEY and CDR2 SMNVEV (reference sequence). CDR3 DNA sequence: TGTGCCAGCAGTTCATCTCGGGACTTCGATCCTTTATCTCAGGATACGCAGTATTTT. This translates into CASSSSRDFDPLSQDTQYF.

The chain combines TRBV5-5 with TRBJ2-1; D perhaps matches TRBD2 (6 bases). Trimming stripped 3 bases from V and 7 bases from J, with 11 bases between. CDR1 SGHKS and CDR2 YYEKEE come from the germline V gene (reference sequence). CDR3 length: 13 amino acids. CDR3 region: CASSWDSPNEQFF. CDR3 nucleotides: TGTGCCAGCAGCTGGGACTCTCCTAATGAGCAGTTCTTC.

This clonotype was recorded at least ten times. The chain employs TRBV7-7 and TRBJ2-7; D is unresolved. This CDR3 region has 13 residues. V lost 5 bases and J 1 base, leaving 9 bases between the germline ends. In germline, CDR1 is SSHAT, CDR2 FNYEAQ (reference sequence). The CDR3 DNA is TGTGCCAGCAGCCTCCGGCTTTCCTACGAGCAGTACTTC. It translates to CASSLRLSYEQYF.

This clonotype was recorded at least ten times. The chain joins TRBV7-9 to TRBJ2-1, with unresolved D. V was clipped by 1 base and J by 10 bases, with 8 bases between them. Germline values: CDR1 SEHNR, CDR2 FQNEAQ (reference sequence). The CDR3 spans 12 residues. The CDR3 protein is CASSLGFREQFF. CDR3 sequence (DNA): TGTGCCAGCAGCTTAGGATTTAGGGAGCAGTTCTTC.

This clonotype was seen many times. This chain's CDR3 is CATEASGGANTGELFF. The DNA of the CDR3 is TGTGCCACGGAGGCTAGCGGGGGCGCGAACACCGGGGAGCTGTTTTTT. The V gene is TRBV7-9, the J gene TRBJ2-2, with 10 bases fitting TRBD2. With 10 bases clipped from V and 0 bases from J, the junction kept 8 bases outside the gene matches. The germline V gene encodes CDR1 SEHNR and CDR2 FQNEAQ (reference sequence). The CDR3 has 16 amino acids.

The rearrangement uses TRBV20-1 and TRBJ2-6, with D uncertain. The CDR3 covers 17 residues. CDR1 DFQATT and CDR2 SNEGSKA come from the germline V gene (reference sequence). CDR3 bases: TGCTGCGCTAGGATACTTCTTATGGGGACTGGGGCCAACGTCCTGACTTTC. Amino acids: CCARILLMGTGANVLTF.

This clonotype appeared many times. The CDR3 DNA sequence: TGCGCCAGCAGCTTGTTTACAGACCTTAACTATGGCTACACCTTC. Translated: CASSLFTDLNYGYTF. J is TRBJ1-2 and V is TRBV5-1, with D hard to call. Germline V gene lookup returns CDR1 SGHRS and CDR2 YFSETQ. The CDR3 totals 15 residues. V dropped 1 base and J dropped 1 base, with 11 bases sitting between them.

V usage is TRBV28 and J usage is TRBJ2-2; D tentatively reads TRBD1 or TRBD2 (5 bases each). Germline values: CDR1 MDHEN, CDR2 SYDVKM. This CDR3 has 14 amino acids. V lost 1 base and J 6 bases, leaving 9 bases between the germline ends. The CDR3 sequence: CASSLSGTSGELFF. CDR3 nucleotides: TGTGCCAGCAGTTTATCAGGGACGTCCGGGGAGCTGTTTTTT.

This chain joins TRBV28 and TRBJ2-7; possible D gene TRBD1, 6 bases. The CDR3 has 14 amino acids. The germline V gene encodes CDR1 MDHEN and CDR2 SYDVKM. V lost 4 bases, J lost 2 bases, and 12 bases lay in between. CDR3 residues: CASSYRERAYEQYF. CDR3 sequence (DNA): TGTGCCAGCAGTTACAGGGAAAGGGCCTACGAGCAGTACTTC. Full variable domain (rest looked up from reference TRBV28 and TRBJ2-7): DVKVTQSSRYLVKRTGEKVFLECVQDMDHENMFWYRQDPGLGLRLIYFSYDVKMKEKGDIPEGYSVSREKKERFSLILESASTNQTSMYLCASSYRERAYEQYFGPGTRLTVT.

This clonotype was detected ten times or more. The chain links TRBV5-1 to TRBJ1-4; 10 nucleotides agree with TRBD1. CDR1 and CDR2 (germline): SGHRS, YFSETQ. The CDR3 runs 15 residues. V gave up 2 bases and J gave up 7 bases; unmatched junction bases: 5. CDR3 bases: TGCGCCAGCAGCTTCGACAGGGGGCAGGCTGAAAAACTGTTTTTT. Translation gives CASSFDRGQAEKLFF.

This clonotype was found many times. The rearrangement links TRBV12-3 or TRBV12-4 to TRBJ2-7; 9 bases align to TRBD2. This CDR3 spans 13 amino acids. The V segment lost 6 bases and the J segment 3 bases; nucleotides outside the gene matches: 3. This chain's CDR3 is CASRLAGIYEQYF. The CDR3 DNA follows: TGTGCCAGCAGACTAGCGGGTATCTACGAGCAGTACTTC.

This clonotype was picked up many times. V is TRBV7-2 and J is TRBJ2-7; weak D call: TRBD1 (6 bases). The V end lost 1 base, the J end lost 3 bases, and 16 bases lay between the germline ends. This CDR3 spans 16 amino acids. Germline lookup yields CDR1 SGHTA and CDR2 FQGNSA. The CDR3 is CASSLGVVNRDYEQYV. CDR3 DNA: TGTGCCAGCAGCTTAGGGGTAGTGAACAGGGACTACGAGCAGTACGTC.

V usage is TRBV6-2 or TRBV6-3 and J usage is TRBJ2-7; TRBD2 agrees at 7 bases. The CDR3 runs to 15 residues. The germline V gene has CDR1 MNHEY and CDR2 SVGEGT. V gave up 5 bases and J gave up 3 bases; unmatched junction bases: 10. The CDR3 loop reads CASSVLAEASYEQYF. The CDR3 DNA reads as TGTGCCAGCAGTGTCCTAGCGGAGGCGAGCTACGAGCAGTACTTC.

The chain links TRBV28 to TRBJ2-7, with D unclear. Germline CDR1 is MDHEN and CDR2 is SYDVKM. CDR3 size: 11 residues. Trimming took 8 bases from V and 4 from J, leaving 9 bases between them. For the CDR3, the DNA is TGTGCCAGCGAAGGGCCTTACGAGCAGTACTTC. Its translation is CASEGPYEQYF.

This clonotype came up many times. J is TRBJ2-5 and V is TRBV7-9, with D hard to call. In germline, CDR1 is SEHNR, CDR2 FQNEAQ (reference sequence). This CDR3 region has 13 residues. Trimming took 7 bases from V and 4 from J, leaving 13 bases between them. This CDR3 is CASNGLQRETQYF. In DNA, the CDR3 is TGTGCCAGCAATGGGCTCCAAAGAGAGACCCAGTACTTC.

This clonotype came up a few times. This sequence joins TRBV2 and TRBJ2-1, with TRBD2 matching over 7 bases. CDR1 is SNHLY, CDR2 FYNNEI, per germline. V lost 7 bases to trimming and J lost 7 bases; unmatched junction nucleotides: 10. There are 14 residues in the CDR3. In DNA, the CDR3 is TGTGCCAGCATCGGCGGGAGATCGCCAAATGAGCAGTTCTTC. Protein: CASIGGRSPNEQFF.

The V gene is TRBV3-1, the J gene TRBJ2-5, with 7 bases aligning to TRBD2. V dropped 0 bases and J dropped 0; count of bases not matched to a gene: 7. In germline, CDR1 is LGHDT, CDR2 YNNKEL (reference sequence). The CDR3 spans 17 residues. The CDR3 DNA reads TGTGCCAGCAGCCAAGAATGGAGCGGGACCAACCAAGAGACCCAGTACTTC. Translating it yields CASSQEWSGTNQETQYF.